This entry lists 2 T cell receptor beta chains sequenced from one sample in a study of shared clonotypes between healthy human individuals. Only in-frame clones appear in the TCRdb table, and some are missing; sequencing was by immunoSEQ multiplex PCR. This table has 2 million to 2.5 million clones, 85% to 95% appearing once. The sequenced material came from naive CD4+ T cells from PBMCs. Subset described: CD45RA+ positively selected. The receptor set was obtained from a man in his late teens or twenties in good health. Some clones in this sample may be carry-over from other donors' samples.

Concerning this clone: Other DNA sequences in this sample translate to the same CDR3. The V and J genes are TRBV6-1 and TRBJ2-7; 10 nucleotides agree with TRBD1. In germline, CDR1 is MNHNS, CDR2 SASEGT. The CDR3 runs 14 residues. V shed 4 bases and J 3 bases; nucleotides not matched to a gene: 3. The CDR3 spells CASSGRDRGYEQYF. For the CDR3, the DNA is TGTGCCAGCAGTGGGCGGGACAGGGGCTACGAGCAGTACTTC.

V gene TRBV20-1 combines with J gene TRBJ2-2; D not resolved. The CDR3 runs 11 residues. Germline CDR1 reads DFQATT; CDR2 reads SNEGSKA (reference sequence). V shed 6 bases and J shed 4 bases, with 6 bases lying between them. The CDR3 loop reads CSAGRTGELFF. In DNA form, the CDR3 reads TGCAGTGCAGGGCGCACCGGGGAGCTGTTTTTT.